The rows below give T cell receptor beta chains drawn from one sample of a study of blood T cell repertoires in COVID-19. Data came from immunoSEQ multiplex PCR; TCRdb stores just in-frame clones and leaves some out. Of roughly 61,000 clones listed, more than 90% are singletons. Sequencing was done on a sample of peripheral blood. These receptors originate from a man aged 60 to 69 with acute or convalescent COVID-19. The CDR3 runs from the conserved cysteine through the conserved F or W. Each record gives: V gene, clone size, J gene, D gene, CDR3 protein, CDR3 DNA. D genes are given only for firm matches. Size is stated for part of the rows, as once, few or many counts, or as a class when the clone is expanded.

TRBV30,-,TRBJ2-2,TRBD2,CAWRPVGGSFNTGELFF,TGTGCCTGGAGGCCCGTCGGCGGGAGCTTCAACACCGGGGAGCTGTTTTTT
TRBV5-1,once,TRBJ1-2,-,CASSLAQGTYGYTF,TGCGCCAGCAGCTTGGCGCAGGGGACCTATGGCTACACCTTC
TRBV19,-,TRBJ1-2,TRBD1,CASSIALTGATYGYTF,TGTGCCAGTAGTATAGCCCTGACAGGGGCTACCTATGGCTACACCTTC
TRBV28,-,TRBJ2-7,-,CASTNTERYEQYF,TGTGCCAGCACCAATACGGAGCGTTACGAGCAGTACTTC
TRBV24-1,-,TRBJ2-3,TRBD2,CATSDPLAGGSTDTQYF,TGTGCCACCAGTGATCCCTTAGCGGGAGGCAGCACAGATACGCAGTATTTT
TRBV7-2,-,TRBJ2-3,TRBD1,CASSFDRGQVDTQYF,TGTGCCAGCAGCTTTGACAGGGGGCAGGTAGATACGCAGTATTTT
TRBV5-5,-,TRBJ1-2,-,CASSNGAQRGYTF,TGTGCCAGCAGTAACGGAGCGCAGAGGGGCTACACCTTC
TRBV10-3,once,TRBJ1-4,TRBD1,CAISELGQGNEKLFF,TGTGCCATCAGTGAGTTAGGACAGGGGAATGAAAAACTGTTTTTT
TRBV19,once,TRBJ2-2,-,CATTRGTVRTGELFF,TGTGCCACCACCCGGGGGACTGTGAGAACCGGGGAGCTGTTTTTT
TRBV6-5,-,TRBJ1-3,TRBD1,CASSQGGLTGNTIYF,TGTGCCAGCAGTCAGGGGGGTCTCACTGGAAACACCATATATTTT
TRBV28,-,TRBJ2-7,-,CASSPGYVAGRIYEQYF,TGTGCCAGCAGCCCCGGGTATGTGGCGGGAAGGATCTACGAGCAGTACTTC
TRBV28,-,TRBJ2-5,-,CASLGAPIETQYF,TGTGCCAGCTTAGGGGCTCCAATAGAGACCCAGTACTTC
TRBV6-4,-,TRBJ1-2,-,CASSDGAAEGRSYTF,TGTGCCAGCAGTGACGGCGCGGCCGAGGGAAGGAGCTACACCTTC
TRBV7-3,-,TRBJ2-7,-,CASSLGSGLIYEQYF,TGTGCCAGCAGTTTAGGCTCCGGACTGATCTACGAGCAGTACTTC
TRBV14,-,TRBJ1-5,-,CASSGPTGPQHF,TGTGCCAGCAGCGGACCCACGGGACCCCAGCATTTT
TRBV24-1,-,TRBJ1-2,TRBD1,CATQQGANYGYTF,TGTGCCACCCAACAGGGGGCTAACTATGGCTACACCTTC
TRBV4-2,-,TRBJ1-2,TRBD1,CASSDGQTGGNTF,TGTGCCAGCAGCGACGGACAAACAGGGGGGAACACCTTC
TRBV29-1,-,TRBJ2-3,TRBD1,CSAETGTGRADTQYF,TGCAGCGCAGAAACCGGGACAGGGAGGGCAGATACGCAGTATTTT
TRBV19,-,TRBJ2-3,-,CASSIPRASTDTQYF,TGTGCCAGTAGTATCCCGAGAGCGAGCACAGATACGCAGTATTTT
TRBV18,-,TRBJ1-2,-,CASSRPEGYGYTF,TGTGCCAGCTCCCGACCTGAGGGATATGGCTACACCTTC
TRBV5-4,-,TRBJ2-7,TRBD2,CASSLDIGGSWDEQYF,TGTGCCAGCAGCTTGGATATAGGCGGGAGTTGGGACGAGCAGTACTTC
TRBV7-9,once,TRBJ2-5,TRBD1,CASSSVSGGNTQGDQYF,TGTGCCAGCAGCTCAGTGTCCGGCGGGAACACACAGGGGGACCAGTACTTC
TRBV2,-,TRBJ2-2,-,CASRSGVSNTGELFF,TGTGCCAGCAGGTCAGGGGTCTCGAACACCGGGGAGCTGTTTTTT
TRBV3-1/TRBV3-2,-,TRBJ1-6,TRBD1,CASSQTGGNSPLHF,TGTGCCAGCAGCCAGACAGGGGGTAATTCACCCCTCCACTTT
TRBV3-1/TRBV3-2,-,TRBJ1-1,TRBD1,CASSAGTVNTEAFF,TGTGCCAGCAGCGCCGGGACAGTGAACACTGAAGCTTTCTTT
TRBV7-9,-,TRBJ2-5,-,CASRAMAGRVETQYF,TGTGCCAGCAGGGCCATGGCCGGCCGGGTAGAGACCCAGTACTTC
TRBV28,once,TRBJ2-6,-,CASSSRSSGANVLTF,TGTGCCAGCAGTTCACGGAGCTCTGGGGCCAACGTCCTGACTTTC
TRBV5-1,-,TRBJ1-6,-,CASSWSGGGGDSPLHF,TGCGCCAGCAGCTGGTCGGGTGGTGGAGGGGATTCACCCCTCCACTTT
TRBV4-3,once,TRBJ2-1,-,CASSQSRGSHNEQFF,TGCGCCAGCAGCCAATCAAGGGGAAGCCACAATGAGCAGTTCTTC
TRBV9,-,TRBJ1-1,-,CASSVHSQGGAEAFF,TGTGCCAGCAGCGTACATTCACAGGGAGGGGCTGAAGCTTTCTTT
TRBV30,-,TRBJ2-3,TRBD1,CACPEQGASVDTQYF,TGTGCCTGCCCAGAACAGGGGGCTAGCGTGGATACGCAGTATTTT
TRBV11-3,-,TRBJ2-7,-,CASSRGAEYEQYF,TGTGCCAGCAGCAGAGGAGCTGAGTACGAGCAGTACTTC
TRBV15,-,TRBJ1-4,-,CATSRAGGREKLFF,TGTGCCACCAGCAGAGCGGGGGGCAGGGAAAAACTGTTTTTT
TRBV18,-,TRBJ2-2,-,CASSFGPGGQSGELFF,TGTGCCAGCTCATTCGGACCAGGGGGGCAGAGCGGGGAGCTGTTTTTT